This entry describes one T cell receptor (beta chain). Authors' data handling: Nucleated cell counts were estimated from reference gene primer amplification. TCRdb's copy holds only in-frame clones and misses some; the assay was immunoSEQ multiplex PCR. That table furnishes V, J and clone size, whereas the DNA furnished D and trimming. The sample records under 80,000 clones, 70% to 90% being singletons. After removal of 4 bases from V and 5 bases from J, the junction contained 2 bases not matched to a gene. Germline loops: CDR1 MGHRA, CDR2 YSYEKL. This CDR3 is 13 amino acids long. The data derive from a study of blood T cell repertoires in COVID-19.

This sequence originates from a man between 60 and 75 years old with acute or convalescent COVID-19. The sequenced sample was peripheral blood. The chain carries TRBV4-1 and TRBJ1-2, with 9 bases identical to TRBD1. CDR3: CASSPDRGYGYTF. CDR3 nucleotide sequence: TGCGCCAGCAGCCCAGACAGGGGGTATGGCTACACCTTC.